This T cell receptor beta chain emerged from a study of T cells expressing NK-cell markers (TCRdb year 2020). The study in broad terms: In sorted CD3+CD56+NKG2C+, CD3+CD56+NKG2C- and CD3+CD56-NKG2C+ T-cell subsets from roughly 8 donors, TCR beta-chain repertoires were profiled. Illumina HiSeq 2000/2500, MiSeq or NextSeq was used to sequence libraries as 2 x 150 bp reads. Among the eight sequenced donors, seven were HCMV-seropositive and one was HCMV-seronegative. The study sequenced eight donors, all healthy volunteers chosen at random: three men and five women. General findings and caveats noted by the study authors: Those dominant clonotypes were again the most abundant among CD3+CD56-NKG2C+ cells in a few donors, at about 28.3-60.1%. For more than 5 donors, the dominant CD3+CD56+NKG2C+ clonotypes were among the top 10 CD8+ clonotypes and accounted for roughly 1.0-8% of CD8+ T cells. It remained unclear whether the expanded NKG2C-expressing T cell clones were specific for HCMV antigens.

CDR1 and CDR2 are read off the germline V gene as SQVTM and ANQGSEA. Including cysteine and phenylalanine, the CDR3 has 13 amino acids. A DNA sequence was not provided. Sequencing used an Illumina HiSeq 2000. TCR beta cDNA libraries were prepared using 5'RACE template switching, which introduced a universal primer site and unique molecular identifiers. Priming for cDNA synthesis came from the TCR beta constant segment, and two successive PCR amplification steps followed. Regarding the original processing steps: Reads were demultiplexed and grouped by UMI with MIGEC, and clonotypes were assembled and quantified with MiTCR. To exclude erroneous sequences, only TCR cDNA sequences supported by at least two reads were retained. Downstream repertoire analysis used the tcR package, and clonotypes were matched across fractions by CDR3 nucleotide sequence plus V segment. Antigen specificity was annotated against VDJdb with VDJmatch, allowing one amino acid substitution in CDR3. TCRdb reprocessed the public reads and reports one entry per CDR3 protein sequence, without DNA. The V and J calls come from TCRdb's annotation, not from the publication. The sample table records approximately 420,000 distinct CDR3 sequences. Approximately 12% of the sample goes to the ten largest clones.

A word on this clonotype: This clone's antigen is unknown.

A commercial ELISA kit detecting HCMV-specific IgG in serum was used to determine HCMV serostatus. Ficoll density gradient centrifugation was used to isolate peripheral blood mononuclear cells from blood. The sequence derives from a woman in her 50s in good health. Donor details come from another sample of the same person, matched by shared clones. The source material was blood T cells: a sorted CD56 or NKG2C T cell subset, CD4+ or CD8+ T cells, or bulk PBMC T cells (not recorded which). The sequence links TRBV29-1 to TRBJ2-1; the TCRdb call, TRBD2, lacks DNA for checking. The CDR3 here reads CSVGGQVNNEQFF.